A single sample is the source of the 6 T cell receptor beta chains below, sequenced in a study of CD8 T cells in ankylosing spondylitis. One entry per CDR3 protein results from TCRdb running MiXCR on the 5' RACE reads. The table has some 270,000 distinct CDR3 sequences, about a sixth seen once; the top ten hold around a third. The sample consisted of blood, either unsorted or a sorted T cell fraction (not recorded which). Receptors originate from a male donor with ankylosing spondylitis or in good health (not recorded which).

The V call is TRBV28, the J call TRBJ1-1, with D tentatively TRBD1 (5 bases). CDR3 length equals 14 residues. Germline-derived CDR1 and CDR2 are MDHEN and SYDVKM. V was clipped by 6 bases and J by 1 base, with 12 bases between them. CDR3 bases: TGTGCCAGCAGGTGGGGGTTTGGGAACACTGAAGCTTTCTTT. It translates to CASRWGFGNTEAFF.

The chain employs TRBV5-6 and TRBJ2-7; tentatively, D is TRBD2 (5 bases). Trimming cost V 0 bases and J 2 bases, with 18 bases left between them. The CDR3 totals 17 residues. Germline V gives CDR1 SGHDT, CDR2 YYEEEE. CDR3 DNA sequence: TGTGCCAGCAGCTTGGGGGAGTACGACAAATTAACCTACGAGCAGTACTTC. Translated: CASSLGEYDKLTYEQYF. Combining the CDR3 with reference TRBV5-6 and TRBJ2-7 gives the whole variable domain DAGVTQSPTHLIKTRGQQVTLRCSPKSGHDTVSWYQQALGQGPQFIFQYYEEEERQRGNFPDRFSGHQFPNYSSELNVNALLLGDSALYLCASSLGEYDKLTYEQYFGPGTRLTVT.

The chain links TRBV7-6 to TRBJ2-5, with a weak D call TRBD1 (6 bases). Trimming pared 6 bases from V and 5 bases from J, leaving 13 bases between. CDR1 SGHVS and CDR2 FNYEAQ come from the germline V gene. There are 13 residues in the CDR3. The CDR3 reads CASRPPQGETQYF. CDR3 DNA: TGTGCCAGCAGGCCCCCCCAGGGGGAGACCCAGTACTTC.

In this sample, this clonotype turned up a few times. This chain links TRBV7-9 with TRBJ2-3; TRBD2 matches at 7 bases. Germline V lookup: CDR1 SEHNR, CDR2 FQNEAQ (reference sequence). The CDR3 is 16 amino acids. V shed 9 bases and J 5 bases; nucleotides not matched to a gene: 17. As DNA, the CDR3 is TGTGCCAGTTTGGAGACTAGCTCAACCGCGGGAGATACGCAGTATTTT. Amino acid sequence: CASLETSSTAGDTQYF.

This clonotype was detected a few times. This rearrangement joins TRBV27 to TRBJ2-1, with a weak D call TRBD1 (6 bases). Germline values: CDR1 MNHEY, CDR2 SMNVEV (reference sequence). This CDR3 is built from 18 residues. V lost 2 bases and J 0 bases, leaving 17 bases between the germline ends. The CDR3 DNA is TGTGCCAGCAGTTTAAGCCTCCGACAGGACAGCTCCTACAATGAGCAGTTCTTC. Encoded protein: CASSLSLRQDSSYNEQFF.

V and J are TRBV5-1 and TRBJ1-2; D is ambiguous. The length of the CDR3 is 14 residues. Trimming removed 0 bases at V and 4 bases at J, with 10 bases between. The germline gives CDR1 SGHRS, CDR2 YFSETQ. The CDR3 here is CASSLALGSYGYTF. CDR3 nucleotides: TGCGCCAGCAGCTTGGCCTTAGGGAGCTATGGCTACACCTTC.